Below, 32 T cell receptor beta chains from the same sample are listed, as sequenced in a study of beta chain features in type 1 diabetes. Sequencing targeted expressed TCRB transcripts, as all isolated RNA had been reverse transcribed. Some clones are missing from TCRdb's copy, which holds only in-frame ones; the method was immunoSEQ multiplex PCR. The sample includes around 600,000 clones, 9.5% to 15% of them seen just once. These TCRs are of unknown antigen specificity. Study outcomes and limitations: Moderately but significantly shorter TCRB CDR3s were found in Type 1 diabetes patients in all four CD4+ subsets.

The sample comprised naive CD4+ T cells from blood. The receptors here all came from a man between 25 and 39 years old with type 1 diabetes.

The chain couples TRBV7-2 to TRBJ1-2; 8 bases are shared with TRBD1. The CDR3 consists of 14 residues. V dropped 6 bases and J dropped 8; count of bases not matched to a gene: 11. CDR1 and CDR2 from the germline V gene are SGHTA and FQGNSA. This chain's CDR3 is CASSQDRDRSGYTF. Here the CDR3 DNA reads TGTGCCAGCAGTCAGGACAGGGACCGATCGGGCTACACCTTC.

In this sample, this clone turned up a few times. CDR3 region: CSGGLRDGYTF. The CDR3 DNA is TGCAGTGGGGGACTGCGGGATGGCTACACCTTC. The chain couples TRBV20-1 to TRBJ1-2; D might be TRBD1 (5 bases). This CDR3 is built from 11 residues. With 7 bases removed from V and 6 bases from J, the gap between germline ends came to 12 bases. The V gene's germline CDR1 is DFQATT and CDR2 SNEGSKA (reference sequence).

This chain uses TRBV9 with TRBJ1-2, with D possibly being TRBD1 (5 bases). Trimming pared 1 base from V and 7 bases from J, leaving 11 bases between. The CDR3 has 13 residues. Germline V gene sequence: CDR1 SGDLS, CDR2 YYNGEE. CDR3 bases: TGTGCCAGCAGCGTACAGGGTCTTCCTGGCTACACCTTC. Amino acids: CASSVQGLPGYTF.

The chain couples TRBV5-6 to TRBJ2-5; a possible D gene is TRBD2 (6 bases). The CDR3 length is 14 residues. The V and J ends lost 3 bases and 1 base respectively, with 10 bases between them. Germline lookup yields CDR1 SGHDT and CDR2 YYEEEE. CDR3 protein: CASSSGGTQETQYF. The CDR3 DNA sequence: TGTGCCAGCAGCTCTGGGGGGACCCAAGAGACCCAGTACTTC.

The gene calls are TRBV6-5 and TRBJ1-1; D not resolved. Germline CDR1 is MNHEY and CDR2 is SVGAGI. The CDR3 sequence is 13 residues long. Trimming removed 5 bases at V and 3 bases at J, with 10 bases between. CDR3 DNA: TGTGCCAGCAGTCCCCCCCAACACACTGAAGCTTTCTTT. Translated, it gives CASSPPQHTEAFF.

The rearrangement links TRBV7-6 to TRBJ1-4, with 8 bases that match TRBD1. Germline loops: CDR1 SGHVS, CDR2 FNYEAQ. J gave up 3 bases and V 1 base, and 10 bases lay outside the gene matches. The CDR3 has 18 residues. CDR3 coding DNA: TGTGCCAGCAGCTTAGAGGCAGGGGGCCACGCCTCTAATGAAAAACTGTTTTTT. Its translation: CASSLEAGGHASNEKLFF.

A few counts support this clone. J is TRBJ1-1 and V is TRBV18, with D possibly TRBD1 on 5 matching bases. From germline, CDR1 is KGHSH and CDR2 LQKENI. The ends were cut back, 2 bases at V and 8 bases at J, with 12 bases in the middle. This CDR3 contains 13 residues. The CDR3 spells CASSPRGQGEAFF. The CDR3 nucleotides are TGTGCCAGCTCACCAAGAGGGCAGGGCGAAGCTTTCTTT.

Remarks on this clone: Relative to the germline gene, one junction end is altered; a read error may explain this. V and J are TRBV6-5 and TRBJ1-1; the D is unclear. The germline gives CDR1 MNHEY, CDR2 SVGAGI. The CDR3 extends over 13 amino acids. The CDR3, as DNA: TGTGCCAGCAGTTACCTGGTGAAGACTGAAGCTTTCTTT. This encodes CASSYLVKTEAFF.

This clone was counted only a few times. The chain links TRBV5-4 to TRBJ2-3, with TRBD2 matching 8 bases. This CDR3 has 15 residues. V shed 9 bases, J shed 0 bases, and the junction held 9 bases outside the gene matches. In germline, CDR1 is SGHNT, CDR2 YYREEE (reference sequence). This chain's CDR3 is CATMPSGRSTDTQYF. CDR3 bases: TGTGCCACAATGCCTAGCGGGCGTAGCACAGATACGCAGTATTTT. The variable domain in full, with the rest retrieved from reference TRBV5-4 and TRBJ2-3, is ETGVTQSPTHLIKTRGQQVTLRCSSQSGHNTVSWYQQALGQGPQFIFQYYREEENGRGNFPPRFSGLQFPNYSSELNVNALELDDSALYLCATMPSGRSTDTQYFGPGTRLTVL.

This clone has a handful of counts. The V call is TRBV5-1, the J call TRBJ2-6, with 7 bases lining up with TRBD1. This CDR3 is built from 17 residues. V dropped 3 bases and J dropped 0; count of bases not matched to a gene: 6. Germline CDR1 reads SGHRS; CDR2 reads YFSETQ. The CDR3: CASSSAGTVSGANVLTF. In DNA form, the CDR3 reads TGCGCCAGCAGCTCGGCAGGGACAGTCTCTGGGGCCAACGTCCTGACTTTC.

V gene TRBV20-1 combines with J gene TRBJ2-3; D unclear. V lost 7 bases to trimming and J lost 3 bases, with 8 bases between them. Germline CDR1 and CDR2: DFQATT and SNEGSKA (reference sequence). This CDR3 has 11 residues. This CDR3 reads CSGSETDTQYF. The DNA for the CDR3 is TGCAGTGGGTCCGAGACAGATACGCAGTATTTT.

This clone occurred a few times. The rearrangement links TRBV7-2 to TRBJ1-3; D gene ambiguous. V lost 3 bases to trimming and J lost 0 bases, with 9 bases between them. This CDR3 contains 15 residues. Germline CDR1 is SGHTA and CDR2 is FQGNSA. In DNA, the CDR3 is TGTGCCAGCAGCTTGGGCGCAACCTCTGGAAACACCATATATTTT. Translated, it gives CASSLGATSGNTIYF.

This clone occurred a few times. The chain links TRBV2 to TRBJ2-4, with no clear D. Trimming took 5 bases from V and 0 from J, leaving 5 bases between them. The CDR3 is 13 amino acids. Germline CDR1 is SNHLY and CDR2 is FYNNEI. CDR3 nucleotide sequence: TGTGCCAGCAGTACGTTAGCCAAAAACATTCAGTACTTC. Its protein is CASSTLAKNIQYF.

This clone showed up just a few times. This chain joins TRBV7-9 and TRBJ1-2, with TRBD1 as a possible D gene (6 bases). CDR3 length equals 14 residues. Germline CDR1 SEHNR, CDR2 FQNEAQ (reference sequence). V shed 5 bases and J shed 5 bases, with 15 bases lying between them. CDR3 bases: TGTGCCAGCAGCCCATCAGGGGATCGGTATGGCTACACCTTC. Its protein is CASSPSGDRYGYTF.

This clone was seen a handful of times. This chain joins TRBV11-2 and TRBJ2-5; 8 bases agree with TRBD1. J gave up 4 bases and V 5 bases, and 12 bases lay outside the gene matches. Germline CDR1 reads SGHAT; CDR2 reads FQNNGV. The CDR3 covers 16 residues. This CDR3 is CASSPLGQGQTETQYF. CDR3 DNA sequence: TGTGCCAGCAGCCCGTTAGGACAGGGTCAAACAGAGACCCAGTACTTC. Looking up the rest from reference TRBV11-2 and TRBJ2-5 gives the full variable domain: EAGVAQSPRYKIIEKRQSVAFWCNPISGHATLYWYQQILGQGPKLLIQFQNNGVVDDSQLPKDRFSAERLKGVDSTLKIQPAKLEDSAVYLCASSPLGQGQTETQYFGPGTRLLVL.

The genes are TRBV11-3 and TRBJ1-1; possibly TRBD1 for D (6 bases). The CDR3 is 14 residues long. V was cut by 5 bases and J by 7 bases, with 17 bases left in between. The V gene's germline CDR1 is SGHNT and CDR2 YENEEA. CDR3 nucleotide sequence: TGTGCCAGCAGCCCCAAGGGGGAGGCTGTTGAAGCTTTCTTT. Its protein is CASSPKGEAVEAFF.

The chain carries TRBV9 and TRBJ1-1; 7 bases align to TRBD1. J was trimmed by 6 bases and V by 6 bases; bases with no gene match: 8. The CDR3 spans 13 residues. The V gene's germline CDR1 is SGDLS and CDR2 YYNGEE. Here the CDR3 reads CASNGGGIAEAFF. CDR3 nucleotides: TGTGCCAGCAATGGAGGGGGCATCGCTGAAGCTTTCTTT. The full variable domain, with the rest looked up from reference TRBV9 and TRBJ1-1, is DSGVTQTPKHLITATGQRVTLRCSPRSGDLSVYWYQQSLDQGLQFLIQYYNGEERAKGNILERFSAQQFPDLHSELNLSSLELGDSALYFCASNGGGIAEAFFGQGTRLTVV.

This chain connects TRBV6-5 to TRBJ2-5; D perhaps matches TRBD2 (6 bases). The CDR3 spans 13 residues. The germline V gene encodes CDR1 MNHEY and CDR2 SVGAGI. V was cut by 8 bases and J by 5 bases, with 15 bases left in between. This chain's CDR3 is CASGPRSGETQYF. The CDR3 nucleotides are TGTGCCAGCGGCCCCCGGAGCGGGGAGACCCAGTACTTC.

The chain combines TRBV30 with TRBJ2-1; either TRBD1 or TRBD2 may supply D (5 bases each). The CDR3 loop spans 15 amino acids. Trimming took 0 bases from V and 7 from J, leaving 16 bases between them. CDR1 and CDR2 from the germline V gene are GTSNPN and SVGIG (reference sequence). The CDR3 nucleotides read TGTGCCTGGAGTGTACTAGAGGGGTGGAGGAATGAGCAGTTCTTC. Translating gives CAWSVLEGWRNEQFF.

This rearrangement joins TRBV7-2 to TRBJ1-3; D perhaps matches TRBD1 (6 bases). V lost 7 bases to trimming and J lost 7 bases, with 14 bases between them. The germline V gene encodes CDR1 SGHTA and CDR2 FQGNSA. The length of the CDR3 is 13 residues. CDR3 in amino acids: CASTQGSTNTIYF. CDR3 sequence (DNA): TGTGCCAGCACACAGGGTAGTACGAACACCATATATTTT.

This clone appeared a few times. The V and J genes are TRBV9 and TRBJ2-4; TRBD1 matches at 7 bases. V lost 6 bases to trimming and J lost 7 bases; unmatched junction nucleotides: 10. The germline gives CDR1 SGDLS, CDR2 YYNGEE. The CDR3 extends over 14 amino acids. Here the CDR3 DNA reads TGTGCCAGCAACGAGGCAGGGGGTTGGAACATTCAGTACTTC. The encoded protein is CASNEAGGWNIQYF.

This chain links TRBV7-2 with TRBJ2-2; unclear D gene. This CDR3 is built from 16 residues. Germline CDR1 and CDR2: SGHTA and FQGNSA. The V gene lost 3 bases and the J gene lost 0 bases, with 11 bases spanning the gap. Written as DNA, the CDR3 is TGTGCCAGCAGCTTGATAGTTCCGCCGAACACCGGGGAGCTGTTTTTT. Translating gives CASSLIVPPNTGELFF.

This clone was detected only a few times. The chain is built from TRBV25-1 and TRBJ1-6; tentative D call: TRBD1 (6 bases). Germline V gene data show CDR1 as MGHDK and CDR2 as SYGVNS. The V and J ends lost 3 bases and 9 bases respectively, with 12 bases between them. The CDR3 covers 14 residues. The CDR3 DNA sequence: TGTGCCAGCAGTGACCCCCCACAGGGTTCACCCCTCCACTTT. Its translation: CASSDPPQGSPLHF.

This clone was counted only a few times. In DNA, the CDR3 is TGTGCCACCCGACGTACCAGGGGGAACACTGAAGCTTTCTTT. Its protein is CATRRTRGNTEAFF. The genes are TRBV15 and TRBJ1-1; possible D gene TRBD1, 6 bases. The V end lost 8 bases, the J end lost 1 base, and 14 bases lay between the germline ends. There are 14 residues in the CDR3. Per germline, CDR1 LNHNV and CDR2 YYDKDF (reference sequence).

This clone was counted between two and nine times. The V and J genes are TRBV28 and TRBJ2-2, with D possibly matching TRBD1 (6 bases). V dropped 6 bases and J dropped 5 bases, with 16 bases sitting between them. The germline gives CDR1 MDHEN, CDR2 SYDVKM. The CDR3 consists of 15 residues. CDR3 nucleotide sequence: TGTGCCAGCAGACTGACAGGAGCGATGACCGGGGAGCTGTTTTTT. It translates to CASRLTGAMTGELFF.

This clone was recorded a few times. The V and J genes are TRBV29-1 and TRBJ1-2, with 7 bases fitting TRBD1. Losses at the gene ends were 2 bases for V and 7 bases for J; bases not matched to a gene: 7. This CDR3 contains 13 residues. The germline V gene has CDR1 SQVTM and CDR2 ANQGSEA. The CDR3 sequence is CSVEQTGRSGYTF. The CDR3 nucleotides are TGCAGCGTTGAACAGACAGGGAGGAGTGGCTACACCTTC.

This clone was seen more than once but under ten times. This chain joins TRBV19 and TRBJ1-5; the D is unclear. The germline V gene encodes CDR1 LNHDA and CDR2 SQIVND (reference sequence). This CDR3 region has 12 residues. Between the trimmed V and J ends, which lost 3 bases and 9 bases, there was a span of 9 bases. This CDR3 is CASSIFPSPQHF. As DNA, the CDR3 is TGTGCCAGTAGTATCTTCCCCTCGCCCCAGCATTTT.

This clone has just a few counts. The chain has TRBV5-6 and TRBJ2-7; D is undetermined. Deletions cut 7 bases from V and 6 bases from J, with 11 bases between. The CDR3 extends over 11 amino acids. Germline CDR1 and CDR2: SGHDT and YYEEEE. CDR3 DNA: TGTGCCAGCGGACCCAATCGCGAGCAGTACTTC. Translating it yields CASGPNREQYF.

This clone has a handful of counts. Written as DNA, the CDR3 is TGTGCCAGCAGAGTCCAGTCGCCTGAGCAGTTCTTC. It yields the protein CASRVQSPEQFF. This sequence joins TRBV7-2 and TRBJ2-1; no definite D call. Germline V gene sequence: CDR1 SGHTA, CDR2 FQGNSA. The CDR3 is 12 residues long. The ends were cut back, 6 bases at V and 9 bases at J, with 12 bases in the middle.

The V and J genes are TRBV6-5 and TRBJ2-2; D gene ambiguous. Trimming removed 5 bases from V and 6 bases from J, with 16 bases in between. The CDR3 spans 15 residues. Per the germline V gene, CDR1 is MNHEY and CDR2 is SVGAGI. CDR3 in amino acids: CASSPSASWSGELFF. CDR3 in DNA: TGTGCCAGCAGTCCCTCGGCGAGTTGGTCCGGGGAGCTGTTTTTT.

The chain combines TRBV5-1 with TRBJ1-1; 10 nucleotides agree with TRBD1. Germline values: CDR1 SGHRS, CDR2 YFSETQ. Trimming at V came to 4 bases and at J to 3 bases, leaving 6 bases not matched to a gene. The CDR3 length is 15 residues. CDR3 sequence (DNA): TGCGCCAGCAGCCCCCAGACAGGGGGCTACACTGAAGCTTTCTTT. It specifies CASSPQTGGYTEAFF.

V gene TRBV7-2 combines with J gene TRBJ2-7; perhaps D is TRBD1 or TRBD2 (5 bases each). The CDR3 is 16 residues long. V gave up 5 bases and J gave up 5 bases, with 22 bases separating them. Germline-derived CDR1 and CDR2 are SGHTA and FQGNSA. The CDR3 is CASSQPRGRLGDEQYF. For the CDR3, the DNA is TGTGCCAGCAGCCAACCCCGGGGACGGCTTGGGGACGAGCAGTACTTC.